Presented here are 29 T cell receptor beta chains from one specimen sequenced in a study of T-cell memory formation after mild COVID-19. TCRdb passed the 5' RACE reads through MiXCR, listing each CDR3 protein once. The repertoire holds approximately 200,000 distinct CDR3 sequences, approximately 16% seen once, with around 1.9% in the top ten. The sample comprised PBMCs or a T cell subset sorted from them (not recorded which). Receptors were obtained from an adult woman who had mild COVID-19 (a few samples of this study predate the infection). Cell type and time point are not known.

In this sample, this clonotype turned up many times. The V gene is TRBV7-9, the J gene TRBJ2-4; 7 bases line up with TRBD1. Germline V gives CDR1 SEHNR, CDR2 FQNEAQ (reference sequence). The CDR3 contains 17 residues. V shed 5 bases and J 2 bases; nucleotides not matched to a gene: 12. The CDR3 protein is CASSIDRADRSKNIQYF. The CDR3 bases are TGTGCCAGCAGCATAGACAGGGCCGATCGCTCCAAAAACATTCAGTACTTC. Based on the CDR3 plus reference TRBV7-9 and TRBJ2-4, the full variable domain is DTGVSQNPRHKITKRGQNVTFRCDPISEHNRLYWYRQTLGQGPEFLTYFQNEAQLEKSRLLSDRFSAERPKGSFSTLEIQRTEQGDSAMYLCASSIDRADRSKNIQYFGAGTRLSVL.

This clonotype was recorded at least ten times. This chain connects TRBV5-1 to TRBJ2-1; D gene uncertain. The CDR3 extends over 14 amino acids. V was cut by 2 bases and J by 8 bases, with 14 bases left in between. Germline values: CDR1 SGHRS, CDR2 YFSETQ. The DNA of the CDR3 is TGCGCCAGCAGCTTCGGAGCCCCATCATATGAGCAGTTCTTC. Its translation is CASSFGAPSYEQFF.

A few counts support this clonotype. The chain employs TRBV3-1 and TRBJ2-7; TRBD2 agrees at 11 bases. The V gene's germline CDR1 is LGHDT and CDR2 YNNKEL (reference sequence). The trim removed 3 bases at V and 6 bases at J, leaving 7 bases unmatched. This CDR3 region has 15 residues. This chain's CDR3 is CASSQVPSGGSEQYF. For the CDR3, the DNA is TGTGCCAGCAGCCAGGTACCTAGCGGGGGGTCCGAGCAGTACTTC.

This clonotype was recorded many times. The CDR3 DNA reads as TGTGCCAGCAGCCCTGTGGGCAGGGGGCAGTACACCGGGGAGCTGTTTTTT. It encodes CASSPVGRGQYTGELFF. This chain links TRBV3-1 with TRBJ2-2; TRBD1 agrees at 8 bases. Germline trimming cut 4 bases from V and 3 bases from J; bases unmatched to any gene: 10. There are 17 residues in the CDR3. Germline V CDR1 and CDR2: LGHDT, YNNKEL (reference sequence).

The genes are TRBV3-1 and TRBJ1-5; the D gene is possibly TRBD1 (5 bases). Trimming shortened V by 3 bases and J by 2 bases, and 11 bases separated the two germline ends. CDR1 LGHDT and CDR2 YNNKEL come from the germline V gene (reference sequence). The CDR3 totals 15 residues. Written as DNA, the CDR3 is TGTGCCAGCAGCCAGGGACCGCTAGGCAATCAGCCCCAGCATTTT. Translated: CASSQGPLGNQPQHF.

The chain has TRBV6-5 and TRBJ1-5; D might be TRBD1 (5 bases). V lost 5 bases, J lost 7 bases, and 15 bases lay in between. The germline V gene encodes CDR1 MNHEY and CDR2 SVGAGI. The CDR3 runs to 14 residues. In DNA, the CDR3 is TGTGCCAGCAGTGCGGATGGGGCGCTACAGCCCCAGCATTTT. It codes for CASSADGALQPQHF.

This clonotype was counted between two and nine times. This chain's CDR3 is CAWTAGYNEQFF. CDR3 sequence (DNA): TGTGCCTGGACCGCAGGGTACAATGAGCAGTTCTTC. The V and J genes are TRBV30 and TRBJ2-1; weak D call: TRBD1 (5 bases). The CDR3 totals 12 residues. Trimming took 4 bases from V and 4 from J, leaving 8 bases between them. The germline V gene has CDR1 GTSNPN and CDR2 SVGIG (reference sequence). Using reference TRBV30 and TRBJ2-1 for the parts outside the CDR3, the full variable domain is SQTIHQWPATLVQPVGSPLSLECTVEGTSNPNLYWYRQAAGRGLQLLFYSVGIGQISSEVPQNLSASRPQDRQFILSSKKLLLSDSGFYLCAWTAGYNEQFFGPGTRLTVL.

This chain uses TRBV7-3 with TRBJ2-3; D is uncertain. V lost 1 base and J lost 0, with 8 bases in between. The length of the CDR3 is 15 residues. Germline values: CDR1 SGHTA, CDR2 FQGTGA. The CDR3 reads CASSLIVTSTDTQYF. The CDR3, as DNA: TGTGCCAGCAGCTTAATTGTAACTAGCACAGATACGCAGTATTTT.

This clonotype was counted between two and nine times. The V gene is TRBV7-9, the J gene TRBJ1-4; TRBD1 is a possible D gene (6 bases). V lost 3 bases and J lost 4, with 15 bases in between. This CDR3 spans 16 amino acids. Germline values: CDR1 SEHNR, CDR2 FQNEAQ (reference sequence). The CDR3 spells CASSFSQGFYNEKLFF. CDR3 DNA: TGTGCCAGCAGCTTCTCCCAGGGGTTTTATAATGAAAAACTGTTTTTT. The whole variable domain, remainder taken from reference TRBV7-9 and TRBJ1-4, is DTGVSQNPRHKITKRGQNVTFRCDPISEHNRLYWYRQTLGQGPEFLTYFQNEAQLEKSRLLSDRFSAERPKGSFSTLEIQRTEQGDSAMYLCASSFSQGFYNEKLFFGSGTQLSVL.

J is TRBJ2-1 and V is TRBV4-2; TRBD1 agrees at 9 bases. The CDR3 spans 18 residues. Germline-derived CDR1 and CDR2 are LGHNA and YNFKEQ. J was trimmed by 5 bases and V by 4 bases; bases with no gene match: 15. This CDR3 is CASSPSQKPGQGHNEQFF. CDR3 in DNA: TGTGCCAGCAGCCCGTCTCAAAAGCCGGGACAGGGTCACAATGAGCAGTTCTTC.

V usage is TRBV5-1 and J usage is TRBJ2-3; D ambiguous. The CDR3 loop spans 14 amino acids. The ends were cut back, 0 bases at V and 2 bases at J, with 7 bases in the middle. Germline V gene data show CDR1 as SGHRS and CDR2 as YFSETQ. The CDR3 nucleotides are TGCGCCAGCAGCTTGGGTCAGAACACAGATACGCAGTATTTT. Translation: CASSLGQNTDTQYF. Full variable domain (remainder filled in from reference TRBV5-1 and TRBJ2-3): KAGVTQTPRYLIKTRGQQVTLSCSPISGHRSVSWYQQTPGQGLQFLFEYFSETQRNKGNFPGRFSGRQFSNSRSEMNVSTLELGDSALYLCASSLGQNTDTQYFGPGTRLTVL.

This clonotype was seen a handful of times. V is TRBV30 and J is TRBJ1-2, with unresolved D. Per the germline V gene, CDR1 is GTSNPN and CDR2 is SVGIG (reference sequence). V lost 0 bases to trimming and J lost 0 bases, with 8 bases between them. CDR3 length: 14 amino acids. For the CDR3, the DNA is TGTGCCTGGAGTGTAGGACTGACTAACTATGGCTACACCTTC. The encoded protein is CAWSVGLTNYGYTF.

The chain couples TRBV7-9 to TRBJ2-1; D perhaps matches TRBD2 (6 bases). Between the trimmed V and J ends, which lost 8 bases and 7 bases, there was a span of 12 bases. The CDR3 runs 12 residues. Germline CDR1 reads SEHNR; CDR2 reads FQNEAQ (reference sequence). The chain's CDR3 is CASSMAGNEQFF. The CDR3 nucleotides read TGTGCCAGCTCCATGGCGGGGAATGAGCAGTTCTTC.

This clonotype showed up many times. V and J are TRBV5-1 and TRBJ2-3; a possible D gene is TRBD2 (5 bases). The CDR3 loop spans 14 amino acids. Germline-derived CDR1 and CDR2 are SGHRS and YFSETQ. Trimming shortened V by 6 bases and J by 3 bases, and 14 bases separated the two germline ends. The CDR3 DNA reads as TGCGCCAGCAATGACGATGGGAGAACAGATACGCAGTATTTT. This sequence encodes CASNDDGRTDTQYF.

This clonotype was counted a few times. The chain links TRBV7-8 to TRBJ1-1, with D possibly being TRBD1 (6 bases). Germline assignment: CDR1 SGHVS and CDR2 FQNEAQ. The CDR3 covers 16 residues. Trimming shortened V by 1 base and J by 1 base, and 13 bases separated the two germline ends. The CDR3 sequence is CASSLDRVRGNTEAFF. Written as DNA, the CDR3 is TGTGCCAGCAGCTTAGACAGGGTGAGGGGGAACACTGAAGCTTTCTTT.

The chain carries TRBV2 and TRBJ2-5, with D uncertain. CDR1 and CDR2 (germline): SNHLY, FYNNEI. This CDR3 is built from 13 residues. Trimming shortened V by 7 bases and J by 5 bases, and 14 bases separated the two germline ends. CDR3 bases: TGTGCCAGCACTTGGGGAAGTATTGAGACCCAGTACTTC. This sequence encodes CASTWGSIETQYF. Full variable domain (outside the CDR3, taken from reference TRBV2 and TRBJ2-5): EPEVTQTPSHQVTQMGQEVILRCVPISNHLYFYWYRQILGQKVEFLVSFYNNEISEKSEIFDDQFSVERPDGSNFTLKIRSTKLEDSAMYFCASTWGSIETQYFGPGTRLLVL.

V is TRBV20-1 and J is TRBJ2-6; 8 bases map to TRBD1. V trimming: 5 bases; J trimming: 4 bases; junction bases outside the gene matches: 4. Germline assignment: CDR1 DFQATT and CDR2 SNEGSKA (reference sequence). The CDR3 is made up of 14 amino acids. For the CDR3, the DNA is TGCAGTGCTTTCAGGGGGCACGGGGCCAACGTCCTGACTTTC. Encoded protein: CSAFRGHGANVLTF.

J is TRBJ2-1 and V is TRBV11-2, with TRBD2 identical over 8 bases. V trimming: 5 bases; J trimming: 6 bases; junction bases outside the gene matches: 9. This CDR3 contains 15 residues. In germline, CDR1 is SGHAT, CDR2 FQNNGV. CDR3 residues: CASSRREDLGNEQFF. The CDR3 coding sequence is TGTGCCAGCAGCCGGCGGGAGGACCTGGGCAATGAGCAGTTCTTC.

The chain recombines TRBV6-6 with TRBJ2-6, with a weak D call TRBD1 (6 bases). The CDR3 extends over 15 amino acids. The ends were cut back, 2 bases at V and 2 bases at J, with 7 bases in the middle. In germline, CDR1 is MNHNY, CDR2 SVGAGI (reference sequence). CDR3 sequence (DNA): TGTGCCAGCAGTTACGAGGGGGCTGGGGCCAACGTCCTGACTTTC. It translates to CASSYEGAGANVLTF.

This clonotype has just a few counts. The chain is built from TRBV24-1 and TRBJ2-3, with 10 bases aligning to TRBD2. Germline CDR1 and CDR2: KGHDR and SFDVKD. Trimming removed 4 bases from V and 0 bases from J; junction bases left unmatched: 3. The CDR3 length is 16 residues. The CDR3 reads CATSDSSGSSTDTQYF. CDR3 bases: TGTGCCACCAGTGACTCTAGCGGGAGTAGCACAGATACGCAGTATTTT.

The CDR3 DNA is TGCGCCAGCAGCTTCGGAGACTTCTACGAGCAGTACTTC. Encoded protein: CASSFGDFYEQYF. The chain combines TRBV5-1 with TRBJ2-7; the D is unclear. The germline V gene has CDR1 SGHRS and CDR2 YFSETQ. The CDR3 is 13 residues long. The ends were cut back, 2 bases at V and 3 bases at J, with 9 bases in the middle.

This chain connects TRBV18 to TRBJ2-2, with D maybe TRBD1 (6 bases). CDR1 and CDR2 (germline): KGHSH, LQKENI. The CDR3 has 12 amino acids. The V end lost 6 bases, the J end lost 14 bases, and 16 bases lay between the germline ends. As DNA, the CDR3 is TGTGCCAGCTCCCGGGACACCCGAGAACTGTTTTTT. The encoded protein is CASSRDTRELFF.

This clonotype has a handful of counts. This sequence joins TRBV12-3 or TRBV12-4 and TRBJ2-3; 10 bases map to TRBD2. CDR3 length: 15 residues. V gave up 3 bases and J gave up 9 bases; unmatched junction bases: 9. Here the CDR3 reads CASSLPSGSKMTQYF. CDR3 in DNA: TGTGCCAGCAGTTTGCCTAGCGGGAGCAAGATGACGCAGTATTTT.

This clonotype turned up a few times. V gene TRBV3-1 combines with J gene TRBJ1-1; 7 nucleotides match TRBD1. Germline CDR1 and CDR2: LGHDT and YNNKEL (reference sequence). The length of the CDR3 is 16 residues. J lost 1 base, V lost 4 bases, and 9 bases had no gene match. CDR3 coding DNA: TGTGCCAGCAGCCGGAGACAGGGATCGGGGAACACTGAAGCTTTCTTT. Its protein is CASSRRQGSGNTEAFF.

Ten or more counts support this clonotype. J is TRBJ2-2 and V is TRBV14; weak D call: TRBD2 (5 bases). The germline V and J ends were trimmed by 1 base and 4 bases, with 7 bases remaining between them. The CDR3 has 14 amino acids. Germline loops: CDR1 SGHDN, CDR2 FVKESK. The CDR3 DNA sequence: TGTGCCAGCAGCCAAGGTCGGGGCACCGGGGAGCTGTTTTTT. Amino acid sequence: CASSQGRGTGELFF.

The chain recombines TRBV20-1 with TRBJ2-5; tentatively, D is TRBD1 (6 bases). The ends were cut back, 5 bases at V and 2 bases at J, with 9 bases in the middle. The CDR3 spans 12 residues. CDR1 is DFQATT, CDR2 SNEGSKA, per germline (reference sequence). CDR3 in DNA: TGCAGTGCTCACAGGGTTCAAGAGACCCAGTACTTC. Amino acid sequence: CSAHRVQETQYF.

The rearrangement uses TRBV5-8 and TRBJ2-1; weak D call: TRBD1 (6 bases). Trimming took 4 bases from V and 9 from J, leaving 14 bases between them. This CDR3 spans 13 amino acids. CDR1 and CDR2 from the germline V gene are SGHTS and YDEGEE. The CDR3 is CASSPQGKGEQFF. CDR3 bases: TGTGCCAGCAGCCCCCAGGGGAAAGGTGAGCAGTTCTTC.

This clonotype is a singleton in its sample. The rearrangement joins TRBV12-3 or TRBV12-4 to TRBJ2-2, with TRBD2 as a possible D gene (7 bases). The CDR3 covers 18 residues. Trimming took 3 bases from V and 3 from J, leaving 20 bases between them. The CDR3 loop is CASSFFLQGGPYTGELFF. In nucleotides, the CDR3 is TGTGCCAGCAGTTTCTTCTTACAGGGAGGGCCATACACCGGGGAGCTGTTTTTT.

The sample holds a few counts of this clonotype. The chain employs TRBV5-6 and TRBJ1-1, with TRBD1 identical over 9 bases. The V segment lost 1 base and the J segment 6 bases; nucleotides outside the gene matches: 4. CDR1 SGHDT and CDR2 YYEEEE come from the germline V gene. The CDR3 has 14 amino acids. Here the CDR3 reads CASSLWDRAAEAFF. Written as DNA, the CDR3 is TGTGCCAGCAGCTTGTGGGACAGGGCGGCTGAAGCTTTCTTT.